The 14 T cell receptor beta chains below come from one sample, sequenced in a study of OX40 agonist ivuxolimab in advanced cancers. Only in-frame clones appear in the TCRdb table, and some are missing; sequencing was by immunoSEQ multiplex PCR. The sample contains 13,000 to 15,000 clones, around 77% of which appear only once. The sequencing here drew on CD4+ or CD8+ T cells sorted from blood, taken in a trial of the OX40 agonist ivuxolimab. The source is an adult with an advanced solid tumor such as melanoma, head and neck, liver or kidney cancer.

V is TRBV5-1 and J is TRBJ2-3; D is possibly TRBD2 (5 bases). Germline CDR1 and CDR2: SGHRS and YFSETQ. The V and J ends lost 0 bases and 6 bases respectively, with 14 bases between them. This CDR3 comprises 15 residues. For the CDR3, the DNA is TGCGCCAGCAGCTTGGCCATCCCTAGCTTGGATACGCAGTATTTT. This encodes CASSLAIPSLDTQYF.

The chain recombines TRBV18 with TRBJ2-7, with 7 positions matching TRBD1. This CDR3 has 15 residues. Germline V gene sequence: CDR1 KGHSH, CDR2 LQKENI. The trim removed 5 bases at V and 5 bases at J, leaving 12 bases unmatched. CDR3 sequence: CASSKGATRRDEQYF. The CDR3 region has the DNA TGTGCCAGCTCAAAGGGGGCGACTCGAAGGGACGAGCAGTACTTC.

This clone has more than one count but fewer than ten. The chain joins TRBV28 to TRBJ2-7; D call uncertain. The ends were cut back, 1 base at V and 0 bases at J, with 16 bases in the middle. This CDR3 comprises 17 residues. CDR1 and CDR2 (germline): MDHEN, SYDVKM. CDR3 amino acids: CASSLLAGRISSYEQYF. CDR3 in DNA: TGTGCCAGCAGTTTATTGGCCGGACGGATTAGCTCCTACGAGCAGTACTTC.

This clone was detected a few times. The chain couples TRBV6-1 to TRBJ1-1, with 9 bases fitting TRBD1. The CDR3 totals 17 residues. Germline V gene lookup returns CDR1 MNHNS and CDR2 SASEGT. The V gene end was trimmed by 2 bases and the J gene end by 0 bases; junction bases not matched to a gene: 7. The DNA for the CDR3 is TGTGCCAGCAGTGAATACGGGACAGGGCTCCTGAACACTGAAGCTTTCTTT. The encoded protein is CASSEYGTGLLNTEAFF.

The CDR3 loop reads CASVGTGGYEQYF. In nucleotides, the CDR3 is TGTGCCTCTGTAGGGACAGGGGGCTACGAGCAGTACTTC. The chain carries TRBV30 and TRBJ2-7, with 11 positions matching TRBD1. The CDR3 is made up of 13 amino acids. V lost 7 bases and J lost 3; bases outside the gene matches: 5. CDR1 and CDR2 (germline): GTSNPN, SVGIG (reference sequence).

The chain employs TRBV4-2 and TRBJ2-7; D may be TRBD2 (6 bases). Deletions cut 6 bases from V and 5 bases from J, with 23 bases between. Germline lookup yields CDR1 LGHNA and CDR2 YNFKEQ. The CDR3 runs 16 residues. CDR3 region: CASRKRDGGVDDEQYF. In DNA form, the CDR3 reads TGTGCCAGCAGGAAAAGAGACGGCGGGGTGGATGACGAGCAGTACTTC.

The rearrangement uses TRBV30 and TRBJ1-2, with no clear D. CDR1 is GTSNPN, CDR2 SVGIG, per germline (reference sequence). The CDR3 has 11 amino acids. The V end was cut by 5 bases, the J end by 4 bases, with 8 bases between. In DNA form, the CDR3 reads TGTGCCTGGTCGGACGTCTATGGCTACACCTTC. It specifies CAWSDVYGYTF.

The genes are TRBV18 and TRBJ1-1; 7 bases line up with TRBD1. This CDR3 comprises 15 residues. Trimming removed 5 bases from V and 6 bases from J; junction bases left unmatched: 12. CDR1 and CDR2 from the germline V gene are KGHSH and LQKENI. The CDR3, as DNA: TGTGCCAGCTCATTTACAGGGGCGCCCCTCCCTGAAGCTTTCTTT. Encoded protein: CASSFTGAPLPEAFF. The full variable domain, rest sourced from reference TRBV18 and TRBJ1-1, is NAGVMQNPRHLVRRRGQEARLRCSPMKGHSHVYWYRQLPEEGLKFMVYLQKENIIDESGMPKERFSAEFPKEGPSILRIQQVVRGDSAAYFCASSFTGAPLPEAFFGQGTRLTVV.

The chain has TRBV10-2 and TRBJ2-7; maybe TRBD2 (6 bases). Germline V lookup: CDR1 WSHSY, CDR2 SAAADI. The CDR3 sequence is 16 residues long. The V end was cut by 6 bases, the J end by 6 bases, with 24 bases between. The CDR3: CASRGGSAGSFGEQYF. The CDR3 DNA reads TGCGCCAGCAGGGGGGGTAGTGCAGGGAGTTTCGGCGAGCAGTACTTC.

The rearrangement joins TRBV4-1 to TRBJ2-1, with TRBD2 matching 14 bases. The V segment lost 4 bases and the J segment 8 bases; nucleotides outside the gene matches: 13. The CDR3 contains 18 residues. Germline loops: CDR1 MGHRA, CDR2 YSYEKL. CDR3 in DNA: TGCGCCAGCAGCCCTCAGACTAGCGGGAGGGCGGTCATCTATGAGCAGTTCTTC. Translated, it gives CASSPQTSGRAVIYEQFF.

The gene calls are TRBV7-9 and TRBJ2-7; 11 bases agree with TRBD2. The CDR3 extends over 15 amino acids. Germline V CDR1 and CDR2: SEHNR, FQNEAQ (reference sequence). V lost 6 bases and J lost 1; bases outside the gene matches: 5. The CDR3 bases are TGTGCCAGCAGTCCCGGGACTAGCGGTTCCTACGAGCAGTACTTC. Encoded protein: CASSPGTSGSYEQYF.

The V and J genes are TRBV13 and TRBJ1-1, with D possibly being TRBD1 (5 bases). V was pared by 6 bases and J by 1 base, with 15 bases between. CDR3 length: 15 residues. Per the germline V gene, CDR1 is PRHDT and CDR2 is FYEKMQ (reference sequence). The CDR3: CASRHRGHSNTEAFF. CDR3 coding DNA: TGTGCCAGCAGACATCGCGGACATTCGAACACTGAAGCTTTCTTT.

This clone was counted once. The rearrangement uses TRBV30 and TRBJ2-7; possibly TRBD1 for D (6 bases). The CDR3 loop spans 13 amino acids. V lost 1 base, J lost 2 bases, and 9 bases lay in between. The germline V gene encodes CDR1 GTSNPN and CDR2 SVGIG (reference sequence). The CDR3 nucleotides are TGTGCCTGGAGTGGGACAGTCCCCTACGAGCAGTACTTC. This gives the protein CAWSGTVPYEQYF.

The CDR3 reads CASSIASGANYGYTF. CDR3 coding DNA: TGTGCCAGTAGTATAGCGTCAGGGGCTAACTATGGCTACACCTTC. The chain carries TRBV19 and TRBJ1-2, with TRBD1 as a possible D gene (6 bases). V dropped 1 base and J dropped 0 bases, with 9 bases sitting between them. CDR1 is LNHDA, CDR2 SQIVND, per germline (reference sequence). The CDR3 contains 15 residues.